This is a list of T cell receptor beta chains from one sample in a study of cytomegalovirus exposure and HLA in healthy donors. Assay used: immunoSEQ multiplex PCR; TCRdb lists only in-frame clones, some missing. The sample consists of 110,000 to 150,000 clones, roughly 9.8% of them appearing once. Sequenced material: PBMCs. The receptors were sampled from a middle-aged man in good health and CMV-seronegative. Both conserved end residues are part of each CDR3. Fields, in order: CDR3 DNA, CDR3 protein, V gene, D gene, J gene, clone size. A D gene is named only where the DNA matches it firmly. Not all rows give a size; the values are once, few, many and, for expanded clones, a class.

CDR3 DNA: TGTGCCAGCAGAGAGGGGGCTTGGGGCACTGAAGCTTTCTTT; CDR3 protein: CASREGAWGTEAFF; V gene: TRBV6-1; D gene: TRBD1; J gene: TRBJ1-1; clone size: -
CDR3 DNA: TGTGCCAGCAGTTCCCCCTCTGGGGGGGGTGGTACGCAGTATTTT; CDR3 protein: CASSSPSGGGGTQYF; V gene: TRBV6-5; D gene: TRBD2; J gene: TRBJ2-3; clone size: -
CDR3 DNA: TGCGCCAGCAGCCAAGAAGAGGGGGATCGGGGTTTCTTT; CDR3 protein: CASSQEEGDRGFF; V gene: TRBV4-1; D gene: -; J gene: TRBJ1-1; clone size: few
CDR3 DNA: TGTGCCAGCTCACCTCGACAGTCCTCCTACAATGAGCAGTTCTTC; CDR3 protein: CASSPRQSSYNEQFF; V gene: TRBV18; D gene: -; J gene: TRBJ2-1; clone size: -
CDR3 DNA: TGTGCCAGCAGTCAACAGGGGGGACAAGAGACCCAGTACTTC; CDR3 protein: CASSQQGGQETQYF; V gene: TRBV11-2; D gene: TRBD1; J gene: TRBJ2-5; clone size: few
CDR3 DNA: TGTGCCAGCAGCTTGGGTGCGGCCGGGGAGCTGTTTTTT; CDR3 protein: CASSLGAAGELFF; V gene: TRBV5-4; D gene: -; J gene: TRBJ2-2; clone size: few
CDR3 DNA: TGTGCCAGCAGTTTACCAGGGAGGATACTCCACTTT; CDR3 protein: CASSLPGRILHF; V gene: TRBV28; D gene: -; J gene: TRBJ1-6; clone size: -
CDR3 DNA: TGTGCCAGCTCACCACTACTAGCGGGGGGCCGGGGAGAGACCCAGTACTTC; CDR3 protein: CASSPLLAGGRGETQYF; V gene: TRBV18; D gene: TRBD2; J gene: TRBJ2-5; clone size: -
CDR3 DNA: TGCGCCAGCGGGCCGGGAGGGAAGGTTTACTATGGCTACACCTTC; CDR3 protein: CASGPGGKVYYGYTF; V gene: TRBV5-1; D gene: -; J gene: TRBJ1-2; clone size: -
CDR3 DNA: TGTGCCAAAAACCGGGACAGGGGGGAAGAGACCCAGTACTTC; CDR3 protein: CAKNRDRGEETQYF; V gene: TRBV6-5; D gene: TRBD1; J gene: TRBJ2-5; clone size: few
CDR3 DNA: TGCGCCAGCAGCCTCGACAGGGGGGGGAATGAAAAACTGTTTTTT; CDR3 protein: CASSLDRGGNEKLFF; V gene: TRBV5-1; D gene: TRBD1; J gene: TRBJ1-4; clone size: -
CDR3 DNA: TGTGCCAGCTCACCACAGGGGGCTGAAGGAAACACCATATATTTT; CDR3 protein: CASSPQGAEGNTIYF; V gene: TRBV18; D gene: TRBD1; J gene: TRBJ1-3; clone size: few
CDR3 DNA: TGTGCCAGCAGGGTCGACAGGGGGCAGACAGATACGCAGTATTTT; CDR3 protein: CASRVDRGQTDTQYF; V gene: TRBV5-4; D gene: TRBD1; J gene: TRBJ2-3; clone size: few
CDR3 DNA: TGTGCCAGCAGACTTTTTCAGACAGCTAACTATGGCTACACCTTC; CDR3 protein: CASRLFQTANYGYTF; V gene: TRBV6-1; D gene: -; J gene: TRBJ1-2; clone size: -
CDR3 DNA: TGTGCCAGCAGCTTAGACGTCGGAGCGGGGCAAGAGACCCAGTACTTC; CDR3 protein: CASSLDVGAGQETQYF; V gene: TRBV7-2; D gene: TRBD2; J gene: TRBJ2-5; clone size: few
CDR3 DNA: TGTGCCAGCAGGAGCGGTGGAAACACCATATATTTT; CDR3 protein: CASRSGGNTIYF; V gene: TRBV2; D gene: -; J gene: TRBJ1-3; clone size: few
CDR3 DNA: TGTGCCAGCAGCTTAAACCCGGGAGGGAACGGGGGGGAGCTGTTTTTT; CDR3 protein: CASSLNPGGNGGELFF; V gene: TRBV7-3; D gene: TRBD2; J gene: TRBJ2-2; clone size: few
CDR3 DNA: TGTGCCAGCAGCTCAGTCACAGATACGCAGTATTTT; CDR3 protein: CASSSVTDTQYF; V gene: TRBV13; D gene: -; J gene: TRBJ2-3; clone size: few
CDR3 DNA: TGTGCCAGCAGTGACTCGGGACAGGTCCTCTACGAGCAGTACTTC; CDR3 protein: CASSDSGQVLYEQYF; V gene: TRBV6-6; D gene: TRBD1; J gene: TRBJ2-7; clone size: many
CDR3 DNA: TGCGCCAGCAGCTTTTTTTCTAGCGGGAGAAGCACAGATACGCAGTATTTT; CDR3 protein: CASSFFSSGRSTDTQYF; V gene: TRBV5-1; D gene: TRBD2; J gene: TRBJ2-3; clone size: -
CDR3 DNA: TGTGCCAGCAGCAGTCGACAGGGCAATCAGCCCCAGCATTTT; CDR3 protein: CASSSRQGNQPQHF; V gene: TRBV7-6; D gene: -; J gene: TRBJ1-5; clone size: few
CDR3 DNA: TGTGCTAGTGGCCGAAGGGGGCCGGGTGAAGCTTTCTTT; CDR3 protein: CASGRRGPGEAFF; V gene: TRBV12-5; D gene: TRBD1; J gene: TRBJ1-1; clone size: few
CDR3 DNA: TGTGCCTGGGCAGGGAACTATGGCTACACCTTC; CDR3 protein: CAWAGNYGYTF; V gene: TRBV30; D gene: -; J gene: TRBJ1-2; clone size: few
CDR3 DNA: TGTGCCTGGATCTCACGGGGGGGAGGGTCACCCCTCCACTTT; CDR3 protein: CAWISRGGGSPLHF; V gene: TRBV30; D gene: -; J gene: TRBJ1-6; clone size: -
CDR3 DNA: TGTGCCAGCAGCTCGACGCAGCGGGAGAGCACAGATACGCAGTATTTT; CDR3 protein: CASSSTQRESTDTQYF; V gene: TRBV11-2; D gene: TRBD2; J gene: TRBJ2-3; clone size: -
CDR3 DNA: TGTGCCAGCAGTGAGGGACTCGGCGGGGTTGAAGCTTTCTTT; CDR3 protein: CASSEGLGGVEAFF; V gene: TRBV6-1; D gene: -; J gene: TRBJ1-1; clone size: few
CDR3 DNA: TGTGCCAGCAGTCGCAAGACAGGGGGAAACACTGAAGCTTTCTTT; CDR3 protein: CASSRKTGGNTEAFF; V gene: TRBV27; D gene: TRBD1; J gene: TRBJ1-1; clone size: -
CDR3 DNA: TGTGCCAGCAGCGGACAGGGGGGAGTCACTGAAGCTTTCTTT; CDR3 protein: CASSGQGGVTEAFF; V gene: TRBV27; D gene: TRBD1; J gene: TRBJ1-1; clone size: -
CDR3 DNA: TGTGCCAGCAGTTACTCGAGGTTTACTAACTATGGCTACACCTTC; CDR3 protein: CASSYSRFTNYGYTF; V gene: TRBV6-5; D gene: -; J gene: TRBJ1-2; clone size: -
CDR3 DNA: TGTGCCAGCAGAGAAAGGGCCAACAAGGGGACGCAGTATTTT; CDR3 protein: CASRERANKGTQYF; V gene: TRBV2; D gene: -; J gene: TRBJ2-3; clone size: -
CDR3 DNA: TGTGCCAGCAGCTTAAGTTACAGGGGCCCTGGCTACACCTTC; CDR3 protein: CASSLSYRGPGYTF; V gene: TRBV11-2; D gene: TRBD1; J gene: TRBJ1-2; clone size: few
CDR3 DNA: TGTGCCAGCAGCCTACTGATTAGTTCCTACAATGAGCAGTTCTTC; CDR3 protein: CASSLLISSYNEQFF; V gene: TRBV7-3; D gene: -; J gene: TRBJ2-1; clone size: -
CDR3 DNA: TGTGCCAGCAGTTTCCTCAATCAGCCCCAGCATTTT; CDR3 protein: CASSFLNQPQHF; V gene: TRBV27; D gene: -; J gene: TRBJ1-5; clone size: -
CDR3 DNA: TGTGCCAGCAGCTTATGGACTAGCGGGTTCTCAGGGTCCGACAATGAGCAGTTCTTC; CDR3 protein: CASSLWTSGFSGSDNEQFF; V gene: TRBV7-2; D gene: TRBD2; J gene: TRBJ2-1; clone size: -
CDR3 DNA: TGTGCCATCAGCGGGGGGTTCGACACAGATACGCAGTATTTT; CDR3 protein: CAISGGFDTDTQYF; V gene: TRBV10-3; D gene: TRBD2; J gene: TRBJ2-3; clone size: -
CDR3 DNA: TGTGCCAGCAGTGAACAAGGGGGCGAAAACATTCAGTACTTC; CDR3 protein: CASSEQGGENIQYF; V gene: TRBV6-1; D gene: TRBD1; J gene: TRBJ2-4; clone size: few
CDR3 DNA: TGTGCCAGCAAACCGGCAGGGGCCAACTATGGCTACACCTTC; CDR3 protein: CASKPAGANYGYTF; V gene: TRBV11-2; D gene: -; J gene: TRBJ1-2; clone size: -
CDR3 DNA: TGTGCCAGCAGACCCGCGGGAGGAGCTGAGACCCAGTACTTC; CDR3 protein: CASRPAGGAETQYF; V gene: TRBV9; D gene: TRBD2; J gene: TRBJ2-5; clone size: few
CDR3 DNA: TGTGCCAGCAGGACGGGGGAAAGAGACTACGAGCAGTACTTC; CDR3 protein: CASRTGERDYEQYF; V gene: TRBV6-5; D gene: -; J gene: TRBJ2-7; clone size: -
CDR3 DNA: TGTGCCTGGAATGAGGGTGGGGATACGCAGTATTTT; CDR3 protein: CAWNEGGDTQYF; V gene: TRBV30; D gene: -; J gene: TRBJ2-3; clone size: few
CDR3 DNA: TGTGCCAGCAGCTTAGCCGTATCCGGACAGGGCCACGAGCAGTACTTC; CDR3 protein: CASSLAVSGQGHEQYF; V gene: TRBV11-2; D gene: TRBD1; J gene: TRBJ2-7; clone size: few